The clone carrying this TCR beta chain was seen ten or more times. Its specificity is not known. The CDR3 contains 15 residues. V was pared by 0 bases and J by 4 bases, with 2 bases of the junction left unmatched. Germline V gives CDR1 SGHRS, CDR2 YFSETQ. This entry belongs to a study of identical twins. Notes on the study in general: For out-of-frame beta sequences, excess twin sharing was weaker. Fewer insertions marked abundant cord blood beta clonotypes; young adult naive trended weakly, memory not at all.

Addition of a universal primer site occurred through template switching, and cDNA carried unique molecular identifiers. TCRdb processed the 5' RACE reads anew with MiXCR; each CDR3 protein has one entry. The sample lists 200,000 to 300,000 distinct CDR3 sequences, approximately 10% occurring once. What was sequenced was memory T cells sorted from blood. This chain links TRBV5-1 with TRBJ2-2; 8 bases fit TRBD2. This clonotype was sampled from a man aged 50 or older in good health. CDR3 sequence (DNA): TGCGCCAGCAGCTTGGGTAGCGGGGCCACCGGGGAGCTGTTTTTT. Translated: CASSLGSGATGELFF.